This paragraph covers one T cell receptor beta chain sequence. Its antigen is unknown. The source of the sample is a study of T cell repertoires in cytomegalovirus infection. From the reads, TCRdb called clonotypes with MiXCR, one entry per CDR3 protein. Among roughly 160,000 distinct CDR3 sequences listed, roughly 21% were seen once. Germline V gives CDR1 ENHRY, CDR2 SYGVKD. There are 15 residues in the CDR3. V trimming: 3 bases; J trimming: 4 bases; junction bases outside the gene matches: 2. The input for sequencing was CD8+ T cells from cultured PBMCs, taken from culture after CMV antigen stimulation. The chain combines TRBV10-3 with TRBJ2-3; 12 positions agree with TRBD2. The clonotype originates from a human donor in good health (CMV status not recorded). Some clones in this sample may be carry-over from other donors' samples. CDR3 nucleotides: TGTGCCATCAGTGATGCTAGCGGGGGGGCAGATACGCAGTATTTT. It is translated as CAISDASGGADTQYF.